This passage covers 13 T cell receptor beta chains from one sample sequenced in a study of early T cells in non-severe SARS-CoV-2 infection. MiXCR, applied by TCRdb to the 5' RACE reads, yields one record per CDR3 protein. This table has approximately 74,000 distinct CDR3 sequences, around 14% appearing once. The sequencing input was whole blood. The receptors derive from an adult who was a healthcare worker with PCR-confirmed SARS-CoV-2 infection or an uninfected control (not recorded which).

In its sample, this clonotype was seen many times. The chain joins TRBV4-2 to TRBJ2-6, with 9 bases fitting TRBD1. V dropped 4 bases and J dropped 1; count of bases not matched to a gene: 8. Germline V gene data show CDR1 as LGHNA and CDR2 as YNFKEQ. The CDR3 loop spans 18 amino acids. The CDR3 is CASSRQDRGLSGANVLTF. The CDR3 nucleotides read TGTGCCAGCAGCCGCCAGGACAGGGGCTTATCTGGGGCCAACGTCCTGACTTTC.

In this sample, this clonotype turned up a few times. One end of the junction varies from germline; a read error may be responsible. Written as DNA, the CDR3 is TGTGCCAGCAGCACCGCGGGCCAGGGACTAGGACCTGACAATGAGCAGCTCTTC. Residues: CASSTAGQGLGPDNEQLF. V usage is TRBV9 and J usage is TRBJ2-1; TRBD2 agrees at 8 bases. Germline CDR1 is SGDLS and CDR2 is YYNGEE. The CDR3 length is 18 residues.

This clonotype was seen repeatedly, ten times or more. J is TRBJ2-4 and V is TRBV5-6; 7 bases map to TRBD1. Germline V lookup: CDR1 SGHDT, CDR2 YYEEEE. This CDR3 is built from 14 residues. Losses at the gene ends were 2 bases for V and 9 bases for J; bases not matched to a gene: 8. DNA of the CDR3: TGTGCCAGCAGCTTTAGGGCAGGGGGTCGCATTCAGTACTTC. It specifies CASSFRAGGRIQYF.

This clonotype showed up many times. The V call is TRBV4-3, the J call TRBJ2-1; the D gene could be TRBD1 or TRBD2 (5 bases each). Germline V lookup: CDR1 LGHNA, CDR2 YSLEER. Trimming cost V 0 bases and J 7 bases, with 13 bases left between them. This CDR3 comprises 15 residues. The CDR3 spells CASSQDWGGYNEQFF. The CDR3 DNA reads TGCGCCAGCAGCCAAGATTGGGGCGGGTATAATGAGCAGTTCTTC.

In this sample, this clonotype turned up a few times. The chain recombines TRBV2 with TRBJ1-5; 8 positions match TRBD1. Germline trimming cut 6 bases from V and 4 bases from J; bases unmatched to any gene: 5. The CDR3 is 14 residues long. CDR1 is SNHLY, CDR2 FYNNEI, per germline. The CDR3 here is CASREQGGNQPQHF. Written as DNA, the CDR3 is TGTGCCAGCAGGGAACAGGGGGGAAATCAGCCCCAGCATTTT.

Turning to this clonotype: One end of the junction fails to match germline, which may point to a read error. The J gene is TRBJ1-2, the V gene TRBV7-2; 9 nucleotides match TRBD1. The CDR3 covers 13 residues. Germline V lookup: CDR1 SGHTA, CDR2 FQGNSA. CDR3 DNA sequence: TGTGTCAGCAGCTTAGGCCGGGACAGGGAATACACCTTC. Residues: CVSSLGRDREYTF.

This clonotype has just a few counts. The chain combines TRBV6-1 with TRBJ1-1; possibly TRBD1 for D (6 bases). The germline V gene encodes CDR1 MNHNS and CDR2 SASEGT. This CDR3 region has 15 residues. V shed 6 bases and J shed 6 bases, with 20 bases lying between them. The CDR3 DNA follows: TGTGCCAGCAGCCTCATTACAGGGATAGGCTCTGAAGCTTTCTTT. It is translated as CASSLITGIGSEAFF.

This clonotype was detected a few times. This rearrangement joins TRBV28 to TRBJ2-5; TRBD1 matches at 7 bases. Germline CDR1 is MDHEN and CDR2 is SYDVKM. The CDR3 runs to 16 residues. The ends lost 2 bases at V and 2 bases at J; junction bases unmatched: 8. The CDR3: CASSLRDREIQETQYF. The CDR3 DNA reads as TGTGCCAGCAGTTTAAGGGACAGAGAAATTCAAGAGACCCAGTACTTC.

There are many counts of this clonotype. The CDR3 coding sequence is TGTGCCACCAGCAGAGCACGGCAGAGGGTGAACACTGAAGCTTTCTTT. Translation: CATSRARQRVNTEAFF. This chain connects TRBV15 to TRBJ1-1; D call uncertain. The V end lost 1 base, the J end lost 0 bases, and 12 bases lay between the germline ends. The CDR3 consists of 16 residues. Germline assignment: CDR1 LNHNV and CDR2 YYDKDF (reference sequence).

This clonotype was detected ten times or more. The chain is built from TRBV10-1 and TRBJ1-4; no clear D gene. The CDR3 sequence is 17 residues long. The V end lost 0 bases, the J end lost 7 bases, and 18 bases lay between the germline ends. Germline V gives CDR1 WNHNN, CDR2 SYGVQD (reference sequence). The DNA of the CDR3 is TGCGCCAGCAGTGAGTCGATTCCGGGCCACGGGGTTGAAAAACTGTTTTTT. Its translation is CASSESIPGHGVEKLFF.

The rearrangement links TRBV6-5 to TRBJ1-4; 7 bases align to TRBD1. The V gene's germline CDR1 is MNHEY and CDR2 SVGAGI. Trimming cost V 0 bases and J 8 bases; bases outside gene matches: 6. The CDR3 consists of 15 residues. The CDR3 spells CASSYSRQGREKLFF. CDR3 bases: TGTGCCAGCAGTTACTCGAGACAGGGAAGGGAAAAACTGTTTTTT.

The rearrangement links TRBV19 to TRBJ1-1; TRBD1 is a possible D gene (5 bases). This CDR3 has 13 residues. Trimming removed 6 bases from V and 1 base from J, with 9 bases in between. The germline CDR1 and CDR2 sequences are LNHDA and SQIVND (reference sequence). The CDR3 here is CASRVRGNTEAFF. The CDR3, as DNA: TGTGCCAGTAGGGTAAGGGGGAACACTGAAGCTTTCTTT.

This chain uses TRBV7-9 with TRBJ1-2; D unresolved. Germline lookup yields CDR1 SEHNR and CDR2 FQNEAQ (reference sequence). The germline V and J ends were trimmed by 3 bases and 0 bases, with 8 bases remaining between them. The CDR3 length is 14 residues. CDR3: CASSFTVANYGYTF. DNA of the CDR3: TGTGCCAGCAGCTTTACAGTAGCTAACTATGGCTACACCTTC.